Listed below are T cell receptor beta chains from one sample, sequenced in a study of Ad26.COV2.S vaccination and SARS-CoV-2 variants. Libraries were prepared by immunoSEQ multiplex PCR; TCRdb keeps only in-frame clonotypes and omits some of them. The repertoire holds about 330,000 clones, with almost 90% as singletons. The sample here was peripheral blood, taken in a trial of Ad26.COV2.S vaccine versus placebo. The receptors come from a person between 18 and 60 years old who received the Ad26.COV2.S COVID-19 vaccine or a placebo. Both conserved end residues are trimmed from each CDR3. The D gene is left open where the match is weak. The size entry is marked missing in some rows and otherwise reads once, few, many or a size class.

abundance	v_gene	j_gene	d_gene	CDR3aa
once	TRBV6-5	TRBJ1-1	TRBD1	ASSKWTGVAF
.	TRBV3-1/TRBV3-2	TRBJ2-7	.	ASSRTGLSSYEQY
.	TRBV6-1	TRBJ1-5	.	ASSEDLAGNQPQH
.	TRBV9	TRBJ1-3	TRBD1	ASSVGQGGPGNTIY
.	TRBV7-2	TRBJ2-7	.	ASSPWAGSSYEQY
few	TRBV6-2/TRBV6-3	TRBJ2-1	.	ASSWVRADYNEQF
few	TRBV19	TRBJ2-1	.	ASSTSYSYEQF
once	TRBV18	TRBJ2-5	TRBD2	ASSLTAAGGLETQY
.	TRBV7-6	TRBJ2-1	.	ASSLLGAWSDEQF
.	TRBV12-3/TRBV12-4	TRBJ1-5	.	ASTRTGNQPQH
.	TRBV11-2	TRBJ1-1	.	ASSLTENTEAF
.	TRBV5-5	TRBJ2-7	.	ASSLRQEPYEQY
once	TRBV7-2	TRBJ1-3	TRBD1	ASSLVGQVRYSGNTIY
.	TRBV19	TRBJ2-1	.	ASSTPDLLSSYNEQF
few	TRBV19	TRBJ1-1	.	ASAVGMNTEAF
.	TRBV5-6	TRBJ1-2	.	ASSLPGAHYGYT
few	TRBV6-6	TRBJ2-7	.	ASSYPPDAGSYEQY
.	TRBV7-9	TRBJ2-1	.	ASEVVASYNEQF
once	TRBV14	TRBJ2-7	.	ASSQGNEQY
.	TRBV5-4	TRBJ1-4	.	ASSNIGPGEEKLF
.	TRBV21-1	TRBJ2-5	.	ASSKDNFAQETQY
.	TRBV5-1	TRBJ2-2	TRBD1	ASRWTGNTGELF
.	TRBV6-2/TRBV6-3	TRBJ1-4	TRBD1	ASSYSLRTGWDEKLF
.	TRBV29-1	TRBJ2-2	TRBD1	SVAGTGIIRGELF
few	TRBV4-1	TRBJ1-4	.	ASSQEGRRGEKLF
.	TRBV6-5	TRBJ2-1	TRBD1	ASSPDRGLNEQF
once	TRBV2	TRBJ1-5	.	ASQRSLGFYSNQPQH
.	TRBV9	TRBJ2-1	.	ASSGRAGLNYNEQF
.	TRBV6-5	TRBJ1-4	.	ASSYSNNEKLF
.	TRBV29-1	TRBJ2-5	TRBD1	SVEKPGQGAGETQY
.	TRBV2	TRBJ1-5	.	ASGKVYQPQH
.	TRBV28	TRBJ2-1	TRBD2	ASSPRTSGRENEQF
.	TRBV27	TRBJ2-5	.	ASSPPPLKTQY
.	TRBV3-1/TRBV3-2	TRBJ2-5	.	ASSQDWDGDQETQY
few	TRBV6-6	TRBJ2-7	.	ASSPEAHEQY
.	TRBV5-1	TRBJ2-3	TRBD1	ASSSRDGTGRTDTQY
.	TRBV9	TRBJ2-5	TRBD1	ASSAWDREETQY
.	TRBV12-3/TRBV12-4	TRBJ2-3	TRBD2	ASRRGGADTQY
.	TRBV11-3	TRBJ2-5	.	ASSSGLQETQY
.	TRBV7-2	TRBJ1-2	.	ASSLAPDSLGGYT
.	TRBV18	TRBJ2-5	.	ASSPRGDRETQY
once	TRBV12-3/TRBV12-4	TRBJ2-5	.	ASTSQRETQY
.	TRBV30	TRBJ1-2	.	AWSVTGLLNYGYT
.	TRBV30	TRBJ1-2	.	AWSVGLPMGGYT
.	TRBV9	TRBJ2-1	.	ASSGDPVGDEQF
.	TRBV7-9	TRBJ2-5	.	ASSLVSRETQY
.	TRBV6-5	TRBJ1-1	.	ASSLQDGNTEAF
.	TRBV7-2	TRBJ1-3	.	ASSFRSGGGSADTIY
.	TRBV19	TRBJ1-6	TRBD1	ASSIGDRGTSPLH
.	TRBV6-5	TRBJ1-2	TRBD1	ASSLPGQGNGYT
.	TRBV6-1	TRBJ1-2	TRBD1	ASSEGQGALPYGYT
.	TRBV7-2	TRBJ2-1	.	ASSLRPDSYNEQF
.	TRBV27	TRBJ2-3	.	ASSLRVDADTQY
.	TRBV13	TRBJ2-7	.	ASSPDSSFEQY
.	TRBV7-3	TRBJ2-1	TRBD2	ASSTTTSGKV